The clone carrying this T cell receptor beta chain was detected a few times. What it recognizes is unknown. The junction departs from germline at one end; a sequencing error may be responsible. The CDR3 has 15 residues. Germline loops: CDR1 DFQATT, CDR2 SNEGSKA (reference sequence). This sample was taken from a study of identical twins. TCRdb independently ran MiXCR on the 5' RACE reads; one entry per CDR3 protein. The sample lists some 900,000 distinct CDR3 sequences; 9% to 15% were seen once. Study outcomes and limitations: Models predicted too little out-of-frame TCR alpha sharing in monozygotic twins.

These records were also assigned to another study, of yellow fever vaccine responses in identical twins.

The V gene is TRBV20-1, the J gene TRBJ2-5, with 9 bases that match TRBD1. The sequencing sample was made of PBMCs. The TCR was taken from a woman between 18 and 29 years old in good health. This CDR3 is CSAGEGQGNQETQYF. DNA for the CDR3: TGCAGTGCTGGAGAGGGACAGGGAAACCAAGAGACCCAGTACTTC.